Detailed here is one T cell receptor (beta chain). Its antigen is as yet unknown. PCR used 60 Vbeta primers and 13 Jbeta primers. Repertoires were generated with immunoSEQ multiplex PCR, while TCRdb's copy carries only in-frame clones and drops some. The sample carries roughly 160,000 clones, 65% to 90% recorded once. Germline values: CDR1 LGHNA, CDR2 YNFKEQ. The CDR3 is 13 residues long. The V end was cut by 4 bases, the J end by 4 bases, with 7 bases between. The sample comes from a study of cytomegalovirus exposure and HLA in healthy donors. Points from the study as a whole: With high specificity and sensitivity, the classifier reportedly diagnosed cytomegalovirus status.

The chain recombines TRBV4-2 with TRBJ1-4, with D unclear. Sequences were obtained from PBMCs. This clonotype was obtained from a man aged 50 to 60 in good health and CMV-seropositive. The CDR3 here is CASSRAINEKLFF. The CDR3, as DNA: TGTGCCAGCAGCCGCGCCATTAATGAAAAACTGTTTTTT.